This T cell receptor beta chain came from a study of blood T cell repertoires in COVID-19. Study at large: Both acute and convalescent COVID-19 samples were obtained from the United States, Italy and Spain. T cells, B-cell-depleted T cells, or PBMCs provided the cDNA or gDNA that served as material.

Original processing methods: Reference gene primers were amplified, and this amplification served to estimate nucleated cell counts. Measured with immunoSEQ multiplex PCR; TCRdb has only the in-frame clones, and not every one. V and J calls and clone size come straight from that table; D and trimming were deduced from the DNA. The sample includes around 25,000 clones, about 80% of them seen just once. The germline V gene encodes CDR1 MNHEY and CDR2 SVGEGT. V lost 4 bases and J lost 3, with 18 bases in between. The CDR3 has 16 amino acids. This clonotype was sampled from a man between 65 and 85 years old with acute or convalescent COVID-19. The chain has TRBV6-2 or TRBV6-3 and TRBJ1-1, with D perhaps matching TRBD1 (6 bases). Sequencing was carried out using peripheral blood. Written as DNA, the CDR3 is TGTGCCAGCAGTTTGCTCTTGGACAGCGGCGACACTGAAGCTTTCTTT. Its translation: CASSLLLDSGDTEAFF.